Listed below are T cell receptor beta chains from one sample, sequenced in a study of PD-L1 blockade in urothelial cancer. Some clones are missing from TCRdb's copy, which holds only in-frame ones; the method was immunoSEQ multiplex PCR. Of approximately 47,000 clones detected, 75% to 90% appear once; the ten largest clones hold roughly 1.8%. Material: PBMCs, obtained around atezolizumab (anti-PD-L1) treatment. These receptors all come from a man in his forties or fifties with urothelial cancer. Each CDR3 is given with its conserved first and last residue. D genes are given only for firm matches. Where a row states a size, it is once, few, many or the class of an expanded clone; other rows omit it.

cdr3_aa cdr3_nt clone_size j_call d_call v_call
CASTRTGVRTGELFF TGTGCCAGCACCCGGACAGGGGTGCGTACCGGGGAGCTGTTTTTT - TRBJ2-2 TRBD1 TRBV6-7
CAISPGNGKVQPQHF TGTGCCATCAGCCCGGGGAACGGGAAGGTCCAGCCCCAGCATTTT - TRBJ1-5 - TRBV10-3
CASSILGPAQPQHF TGTGCCAGTAGTATACTTGGGCCAGCTCAGCCCCAGCATTTT - TRBJ1-5 - TRBV19
CASSSPGEGTEAFF TGTGCCAGCAGTTCACCCGGGGAGGGCACTGAAGCTTTCTTT - TRBJ1-1 - TRBV28
CSAKSADTQYF TGCAGTGCTAAGAGCGCAGATACGCAGTATTTT - TRBJ2-3 - TRBV20-1
CASSPNNRGEQFF TGTGCCAGCAGCCCTAATAATCGCGGGGAGCAGTTCTTC - TRBJ2-1 - TRBV7-6
CASSRVAGGLDTQYF TGTGCCAGCAGTAGAGTAGCGGGGGGGCTAGATACGCAGTATTTT - TRBJ2-3 TRBD2 TRBV27
CASNLDSNQPQHF TGTGCCAGCAATTTAGATAGCAATCAGCCCCAGCATTTT - TRBJ1-5 - TRBV6-5
CASSLAIAKNIQYF TGTGCCAGCAGCTTGGCAATAGCCAAAAACATTCAGTACTTC - TRBJ2-4 - TRBV7-8
CASSLTRDRGTSSYGYTF TGTGCCAGCAGCTTAACACGGGACAGGGGAACTAGTAGCTATGGCTACACCTTC - TRBJ1-2 TRBD1 TRBV5-6
CASTIGGAGVGTEAFF TGTGCCAGCACTATCGGGGGGGCAGGGGTGGGCACTGAAGCTTTCTTT - TRBJ1-1 - TRBV5-4
CASSQDSGTANTGELFF TGCGCCAGCAGCCAAGATAGCGGGACGGCGAACACCGGGGAGCTGTTTTTT few TRBJ2-2 TRBD2 TRBV4-1
CASSEGPGGETQYF TGTGCCAGCAGCGAGGGACCCGGAGGGGAGACCCAGTACTTC once TRBJ2-5 - TRBV5-6
CASTGQLQETQYF TGTGCCAGCACGGGACAGTTACAAGAGACCCAGTACTTC once TRBJ2-5 TRBD1 TRBV28
CASTQPRTGGNSPLHF TGTGCCAGTACCCAGCCGCGGACAGGGGGGAACTCACCCCTCCACTTT - TRBJ1-6 TRBD1 TRBV19
CASSLSGTNTGELFF TGTGCCAGCAGCTTGTCCGGGACAAACACCGGGGAGCTGTTTTTT - TRBJ2-2 - TRBV5-6
CATRPGQTSSPLHF TGTGCCACCAGGCCGGGACAGACGAGTTCACCCCTCCACTTT once TRBJ1-6 TRBD1 TRBV6-1
CASSLVATNEKLFF TGCGCCAGCAGCTTGGTCGCAACTAATGAAAAACTGTTTTTT once TRBJ1-4 - TRBV5-1
CASSTEEGSHYNEQFF TGTGCCAGCAGCACGGAGGAGGGGTCGCATTACAATGAGCAGTTCTTC - TRBJ2-1 - TRBV7-9
CASSFGGTANTGELFF TGTGCCAGCAGCTTTGGCGGGACAGCGAACACCGGGGAGCTGTTTTTT few TRBJ2-2 - TRBV5-4
CSVKLAGGLETQYF TGCAGCGTTAAACTAGCGGGGGGGCTGGAGACCCAGTACTTC - TRBJ2-5 TRBD2 TRBV29-1
CASSVGLAGGHTGELFF TGTGCCAGCAGCGTAGGACTAGCGGGAGGCCACACCGGGGAGCTGTTTTTT - TRBJ2-2 TRBD2 TRBV9